This T cell receptor (beta chain) was documented in a study of monozygotic twins with inflammatory bowel disease. The study, taken as a whole, reports: For repertoire similarity, concordant twins did not differ from discordant twins, possibly because power was limited.

Note on this clonotype: Its matching antigen is unknown.

Template-switch reactions added UMIs with a 6-nucleotide sample barcode. From the 5' RACE reads, TCRdb lists one entry per CDR3 protein and no DNA. The table counts about 420,000 distinct CDR3 sequences; 2.4% lies in the top ten. The CDR3 is 16 amino acids. The receptor was derived from a human donor with ulcerative colitis or Crohn's disease, or a healthy co-twin of an affected twin (not recorded which). Material for sequencing was blood. This rearrangement joins TRBV12-3 or TRBV12-4 to TRBJ2-3; TCRdb selects TRBD1, and the lack of DNA leaves this call unchecked. The CDR3 reads CASSLSRAVQSDTQYF.